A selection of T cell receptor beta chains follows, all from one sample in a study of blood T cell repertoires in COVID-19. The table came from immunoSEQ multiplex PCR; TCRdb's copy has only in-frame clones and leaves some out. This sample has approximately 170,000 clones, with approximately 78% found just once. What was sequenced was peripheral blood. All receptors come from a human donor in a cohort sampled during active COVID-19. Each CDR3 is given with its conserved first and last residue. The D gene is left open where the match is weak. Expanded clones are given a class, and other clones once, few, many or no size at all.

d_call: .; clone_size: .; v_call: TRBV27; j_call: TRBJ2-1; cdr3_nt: TGTGCGAGTTACGGGTCAAACAATGAGCAGTTCTTC; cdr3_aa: CASYGSNNEQFF
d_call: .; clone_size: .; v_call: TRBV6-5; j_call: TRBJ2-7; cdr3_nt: TGTGCCAGTAAGACTCCCAGGGCCCTATCCTACGAGCAGTACTTC; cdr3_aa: CASKTPRALSYEQYF
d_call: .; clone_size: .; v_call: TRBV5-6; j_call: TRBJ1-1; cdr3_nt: TGTGCCAGCAGCTGGGGGCTGGAAGCTTTCTTT; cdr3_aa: CASSWGLEAFF
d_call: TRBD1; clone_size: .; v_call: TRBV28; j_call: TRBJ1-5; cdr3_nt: TGTGCCAGCAGTTTAAGACAGGGGAACAATCAGCCCCAGCATTTT; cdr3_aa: CASSLRQGNNQPQHF
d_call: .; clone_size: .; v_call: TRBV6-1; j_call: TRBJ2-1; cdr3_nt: TGTGCCAGCAGTGAACGGTACAATGAGCAGTTCTTC; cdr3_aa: CASSERYNEQFF
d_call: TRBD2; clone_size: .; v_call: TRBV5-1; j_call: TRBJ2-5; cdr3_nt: TGCGCCAGCAGCACCCGACTCTCGCGGGGGGGCCGGGAGACCCAGTACTTC; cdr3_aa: CASSTRLSRGGRETQYF
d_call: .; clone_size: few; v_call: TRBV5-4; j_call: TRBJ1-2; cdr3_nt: TGTGCCAGCAGCTTGGACCCACAGGGAACGTCTAACTATGGCTACACCTTC; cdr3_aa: CASSLDPQGTSNYGYTF
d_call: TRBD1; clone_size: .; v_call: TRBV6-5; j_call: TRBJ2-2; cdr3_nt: TGTGCCAGCACCGCGGACAGGGGCGCGGCCGGGGAGCTGTTTTTT; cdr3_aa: CASTADRGAAGELFF
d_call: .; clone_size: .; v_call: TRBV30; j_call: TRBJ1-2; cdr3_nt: TGTGCCTGGAGTGCGGTGGGAGGGTACTATGGCTACACCTTC; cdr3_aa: CAWSAVGGYYGYTF
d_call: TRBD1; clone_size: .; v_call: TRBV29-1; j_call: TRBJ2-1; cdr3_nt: TGCAGCGCCTCGGGACAGGCTGGATGGTTCTTC; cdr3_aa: CSASGQAGWFF
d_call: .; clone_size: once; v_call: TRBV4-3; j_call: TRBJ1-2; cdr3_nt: TGCGCCAGCAGCCAATCGGGACAAGGAAGCTATGGCTACACCTTC; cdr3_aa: CASSQSGQGSYGYTF
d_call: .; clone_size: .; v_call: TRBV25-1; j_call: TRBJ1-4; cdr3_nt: TGTGCCAGCAGTGGATTCCCAGGGGATCAAGGGGCTAATGAAAAACTGTTTTTT; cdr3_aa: CASSGFPGDQGANEKLFF
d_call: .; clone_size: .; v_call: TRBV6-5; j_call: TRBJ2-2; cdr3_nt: TGTGCCAGCAGTCAGACAGGGAGGAGGACCGGGGAGCTGTTTTTT; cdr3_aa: CASSQTGRRTGELFF
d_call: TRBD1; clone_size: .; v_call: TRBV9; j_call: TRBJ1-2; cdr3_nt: TGTGCCAGCAGCGTAGGACAGGGGGGCTACACCTTC; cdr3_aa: CASSVGQGGYTF
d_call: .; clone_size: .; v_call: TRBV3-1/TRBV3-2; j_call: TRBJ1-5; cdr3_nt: TGTGCCAGCAGCCCCTTCGGCAATCAGCCCCAGCATTTT; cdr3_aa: CASSPFGNQPQHF
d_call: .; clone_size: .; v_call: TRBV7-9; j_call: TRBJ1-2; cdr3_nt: TGTGCCAGCAGCCCCTTAGGGGGAGCTAACTATGGCTACACCTTC; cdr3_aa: CASSPLGGANYGYTF
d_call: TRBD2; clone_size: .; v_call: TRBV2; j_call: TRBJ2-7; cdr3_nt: TGTGCCAGCAGAGACGGGGGGGAAATCGACGAGCAGTACTTC; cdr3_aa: CASRDGGEIDEQYF
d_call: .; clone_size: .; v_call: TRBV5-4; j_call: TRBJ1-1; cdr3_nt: TGTGCCAGCAGCTTGCCAAGCGGGAACACTGAAGCTTTCTTT; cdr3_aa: CASSLPSGNTEAFF
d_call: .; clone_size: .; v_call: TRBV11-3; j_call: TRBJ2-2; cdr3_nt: TGTGCCAGCAGCTTATTCGGCACATCGACTAGAACTTCGAACACCGGGGAGCTGTTTTTT; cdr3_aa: CASSLFGTSTRTSNTGELFF